This TCR beta chain is drawn from a study of blood T cell repertoires in COVID-19. The method was immunoSEQ multiplex PCR; TCRdb's version includes in-frame clones alone and lacks a portion of them. The repertoire holds over 25,000 clones, with approximately 86% as singletons. The CDR3 has 12 amino acids. J was trimmed by 8 bases and V by 6 bases; bases with no gene match: 5. Germline V gives CDR1 SNHLY, CDR2 FYNNEI. Sequencing was performed on peripheral blood. The clonotype was recovered from a man between 65 and 85 years old with acute or convalescent COVID-19. The rearrangement joins TRBV2 to TRBJ1-2; 8 nucleotides align to TRBD1. For the CDR3, the DNA is TGTGCCAGCAGAGACAGGGGCCCAGGCTACACCTTC. Translated: CASRDRGPGYTF.